This T cell receptor (beta chain) was found in a study of blood T cells in healthy people across ages. Primed by a sample-barcoded 5' primer and a J-beta primer mix, a second PCR proceeded for roughly 7 to 12 cycles. Each CDR3 protein gets one entry after TCRdb re-called the 5' RACE reads with MiXCR. Of 650,000 to 800,000 distinct CDR3 sequences in the sample, roughly half were seen once. This CDR3 is 14 amino acids long. With V trimmed by 8 bases and J by 2 bases, 5 bases remained unmatched. Per the germline V gene, CDR1 is MNHEY and CDR2 is SMNVEV (reference sequence). Material for sequencing was blood. The receptor was derived from a woman aged 80 or over in good health. The chain joins TRBV27 to TRBJ2-5; 10 bases match TRBD2. CDR3 region: CASRPLAGQETQYF. The CDR3 DNA reads TGTGCCAGCCGTCCACTAGCGGGGCAAGAGACCCAGTACTTC.